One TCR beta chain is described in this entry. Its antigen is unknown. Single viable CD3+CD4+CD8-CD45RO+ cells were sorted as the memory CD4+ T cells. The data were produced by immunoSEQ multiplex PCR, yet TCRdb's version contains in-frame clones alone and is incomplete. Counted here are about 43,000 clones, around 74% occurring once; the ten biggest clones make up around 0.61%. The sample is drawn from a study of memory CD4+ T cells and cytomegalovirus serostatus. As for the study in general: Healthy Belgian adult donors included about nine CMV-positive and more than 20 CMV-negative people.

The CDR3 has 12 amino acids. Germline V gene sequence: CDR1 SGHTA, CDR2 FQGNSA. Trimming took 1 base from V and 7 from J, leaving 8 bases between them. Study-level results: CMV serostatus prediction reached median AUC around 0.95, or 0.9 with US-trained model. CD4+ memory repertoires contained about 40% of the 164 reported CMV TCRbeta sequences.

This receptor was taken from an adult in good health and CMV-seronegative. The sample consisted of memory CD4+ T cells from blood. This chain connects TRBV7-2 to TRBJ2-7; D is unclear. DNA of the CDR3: TGTGCCAGCAGCTTAGGAAGCAGGGAGCAGTACTTC. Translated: CASSLGSREQYF.